What follows are 12 T cell receptor beta chains derived from one specimen sequenced in a study of blood T cell repertoires in COVID-19. Here immunoSEQ multiplex PCR was the method, and the copy in TCRdb shows in-frame clones only, minus some. This table holds 150,000 to 200,000 clones, roughly 84% found once. Sequences were obtained from PBMCs or T cells enriched from blood (not recorded which). Receptors originate from a man aged 65-85 years who had been exposed to COVID-19.

The rearrangement links TRBV14 to TRBJ2-3; 9 bases are a match to TRBD2. The CDR3 is 19 amino acids. Germline CDR1 and CDR2: SGHDN and FVKESK. V lost 5 bases and J lost 0; bases outside the gene matches: 15. For the CDR3, the DNA is TGTGCCAGCAGCTCCCGGGCAGCGACTAGCGGAGCTAGCACAGATACGCAGTATTTT. This gives the protein CASSSRAATSGASTDTQYF.

The V and J genes are TRBV4-2 and TRBJ2-7; D is possibly TRBD1 (6 bases). The germline V and J ends were trimmed by 4 bases and 2 bases, with 12 bases remaining between them. The CDR3 consists of 14 residues. Germline V lookup: CDR1 LGHNA, CDR2 YNFKEQ. CDR3 in DNA: TGTGCCAGCAGCCCCCTGGACAGCGCCTACGAGCAGTACTTC. Translation gives CASSPLDSAYEQYF.

The J gene is TRBJ1-5, the V gene TRBV6-1; D gene uncertain. The CDR3 covers 15 residues. Germline V CDR1 and CDR2: MNHNS, SASEGT. The V end was cut by 2 bases, the J end by 2 bases, with 10 bases between. CDR3 residues: CASSEISSRNQPQHF. CDR3 coding DNA: TGTGCCAGCAGTGAAATTAGCAGTCGCAATCAGCCCCAGCATTTT.

Here the CDR3 reads CASSYRGTSHNEQFF. The CDR3 coding sequence is TGTGCCAGCAGTTACCGGGGGACTAGTCACAATGAGCAGTTCTTC. The J gene is TRBJ2-1, the V gene TRBV6-5; 8 bases line up with TRBD2. There are 15 residues in the CDR3. Per the germline V gene, CDR1 is MNHEY and CDR2 is SVGAGI. The junction had 5 bases not matched to a gene; V was cut back by 2 bases and J by 5 bases.

This clone turned up a few times. The germline gene is not matched at one end of the junction; a read error may be the cause. This chain connects TRBV14 to TRBJ1-2; TRBD1 is a possible D gene (5 bases). This CDR3 is 11 amino acids long. Germline loops: CDR1 SGHDN, CDR2 FVKESK. In nucleotides, the CDR3 is TGTGCCAGCAGCCCCCTGACAGTCTTTGCCTTC. Translation gives CASSPLTVFAF.

This chain links TRBV10-3 with TRBJ2-7; D is perhaps TRBD2 (6 bases). Germline V gene sequence: CDR1 ENHRY, CDR2 SYGVKD. The CDR3 runs 14 residues. Trimming shortened V by 0 bases and J by 7 bases, and 13 bases separated the two germline ends. CDR3 bases: TGTGCCATCAGTGAGTCGAGGGGCCGGGGGGAGCAGTACTTC. Protein product: CAISESRGRGEQYF.

The V gene is TRBV9, the J gene TRBJ1-1, with 7 nucleotides matching TRBD1. V was pared by 0 bases and J by 3 bases, with 8 bases of the junction left unmatched. CDR3 length equals 16 residues. Germline CDR1 reads SGDLS; CDR2 reads YYNGEE. The CDR3 protein is CASSVGGGTADTEAFF. CDR3 in DNA: TGTGCCAGCAGCGTAGGAGGTGGGACAGCAGACACTGAAGCTTTCTTT.

The genes are TRBV2 and TRBJ2-7, with 7 positions matching TRBD2. V lost 8 bases and J lost 5; bases outside the gene matches: 9. Germline V gene data show CDR1 as SNHLY and CDR2 as FYNNEI. The CDR3 length is 13 residues. CDR3 sequence: CASRPGGVHEQYF. The CDR3 nucleotides read TGTGCCAGCCGGCCGGGGGGTGTCCACGAGCAGTACTTC.

This clone was seen a single time. The chain uses TRBV4-1 and TRBJ1-2; a weak D match, TRBD1 (5 bases). V dropped 3 bases and J dropped 0 bases, with 8 bases sitting between them. Germline loops: CDR1 MGHRA, CDR2 YSYEKL. There are 14 residues in the CDR3. The CDR3 loop reads CASSQTVSNYGYTF. The CDR3 bases are TGCGCCAGCAGCCAGACAGTCTCTAACTATGGCTACACCTTC.

Points on this clone: Other DNA sequences in this sample translate to the same CDR3. The CDR3 loop reads CASSPARSSGNTIYF. For the CDR3, the DNA is TGCGCCAGCAGCCCGGCTAGGAGCTCTGGAAACACCATATATTTT. The rearrangement links TRBV4-3 to TRBJ1-3, with D unclear. The V end lost 4 bases, the J end lost 0 bases, and 10 bases lay between the germline ends. CDR3 length: 15 amino acids. Germline V gene lookup returns CDR1 LGHNA and CDR2 YSLEER.

This chain links TRBV5-5 with TRBJ2-2, with TRBD2 matching 8 bases. The CDR3 length is 18 residues. The V gene end was trimmed by 4 bases and the J gene end by 7 bases; junction bases not matched to a gene: 18. CDR1 is SGHKS, CDR2 YYEKEE, per germline (reference sequence). The CDR3 protein is CASSPLLFSGSRGGELFF. In DNA form, the CDR3 reads TGTGCCAGCAGCCCCCTGTTATTCAGCGGGAGCAGGGGCGGGGAGCTGTTTTTT.

CDR3 residues: CASSFDRIYEQYF. DNA for the CDR3: TGTGCCAGCAGCTTCGACAGGATCTACGAGCAGTACTTC. The rearrangement uses TRBV5-4 and TRBJ2-7; a possible D gene is TRBD1 (6 bases). From germline, CDR1 is SGHNT and CDR2 YYREEE (reference sequence). Trimming cost V 2 bases and J 3 bases, with 9 bases left between them. CDR3 length equals 13 residues.